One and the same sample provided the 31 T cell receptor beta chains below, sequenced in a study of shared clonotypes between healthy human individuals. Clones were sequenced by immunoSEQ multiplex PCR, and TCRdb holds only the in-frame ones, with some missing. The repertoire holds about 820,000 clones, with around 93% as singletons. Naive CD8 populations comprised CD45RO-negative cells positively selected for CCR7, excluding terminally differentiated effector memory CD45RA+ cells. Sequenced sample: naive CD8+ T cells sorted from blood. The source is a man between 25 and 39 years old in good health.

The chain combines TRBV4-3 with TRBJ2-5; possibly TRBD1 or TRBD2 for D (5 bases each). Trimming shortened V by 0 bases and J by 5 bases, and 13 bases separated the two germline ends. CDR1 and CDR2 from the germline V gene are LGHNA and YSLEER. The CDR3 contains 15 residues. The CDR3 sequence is CASSQDPGTHETQYF. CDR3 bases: TGCGCCAGCAGCCAAGACCCCGGGACGCACGAGACCCAGTACTTC.

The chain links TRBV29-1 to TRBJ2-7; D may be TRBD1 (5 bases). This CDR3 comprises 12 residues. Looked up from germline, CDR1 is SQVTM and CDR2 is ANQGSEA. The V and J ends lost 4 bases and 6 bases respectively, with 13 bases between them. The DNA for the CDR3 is TGCAGCGTTGTGAAGTCTGGGGCCGAGCAGTACTTC. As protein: CSVVKSGAEQYF.

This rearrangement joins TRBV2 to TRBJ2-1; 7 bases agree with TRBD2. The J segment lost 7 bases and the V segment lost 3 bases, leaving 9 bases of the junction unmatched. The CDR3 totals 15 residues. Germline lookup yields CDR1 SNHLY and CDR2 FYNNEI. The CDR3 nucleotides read TGTGCCAGCAGTGACGAGGGGAGGGTCCAAAATGAGCAGTTCTTC. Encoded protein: CASSDEGRVQNEQFF.

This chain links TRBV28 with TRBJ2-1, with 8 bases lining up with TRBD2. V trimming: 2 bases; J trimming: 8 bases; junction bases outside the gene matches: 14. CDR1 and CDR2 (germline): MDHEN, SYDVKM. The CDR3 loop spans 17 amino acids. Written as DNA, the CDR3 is TGTGCCAGCAGTTTACCTTCTAGAACGGGAGGGCCCGATGAGCAGTTCTTC. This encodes CASSLPSRTGGPDEQFF.

This CDR3 reads CASSLALLGAYEQYF. In DNA, the CDR3 is TGTGCCAGCAGCTTAGCACTCCTTGGGGCCTACGAGCAGTACTTC. The chain is built from TRBV7-8 and TRBJ2-7; no firm D call. Trimming took 0 bases from V and 2 from J, leaving 11 bases between them. There are 15 residues in the CDR3. Germline lookup yields CDR1 SGHVS and CDR2 FQNEAQ.

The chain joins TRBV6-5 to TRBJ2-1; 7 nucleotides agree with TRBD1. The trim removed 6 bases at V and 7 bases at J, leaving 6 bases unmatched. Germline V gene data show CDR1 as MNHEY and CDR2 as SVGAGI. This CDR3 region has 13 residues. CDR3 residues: CASSHDRVNEQFF. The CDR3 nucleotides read TGTGCCAGCAGCCACGACAGGGTTAATGAGCAGTTCTTC.

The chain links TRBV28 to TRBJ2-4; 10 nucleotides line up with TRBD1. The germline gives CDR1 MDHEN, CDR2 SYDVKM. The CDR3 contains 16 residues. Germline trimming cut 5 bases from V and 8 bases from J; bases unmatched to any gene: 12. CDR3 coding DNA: TGTGCCAGCAGTGATAACCGTCGGGACAGGGGAGACATTCAGTACTTC. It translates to CASSDNRRDRGDIQYF.

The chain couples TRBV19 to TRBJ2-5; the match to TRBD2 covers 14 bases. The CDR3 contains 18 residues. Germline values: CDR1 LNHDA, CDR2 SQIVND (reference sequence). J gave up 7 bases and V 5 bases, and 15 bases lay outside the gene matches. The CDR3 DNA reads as TGTGCCAGTAGTCCAGTAGGACTAGCGGGAGGACCCCCCTCGACCCAGTACTTC. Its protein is CASSPVGLAGGPPSTQYF.

The DNA for the CDR3 is TGTGCCAGCAGCTTGGTGGGTCAGGGCCAAGAGACCCAGTACTTC. Translating gives CASSLVGQGQETQYF. The chain carries TRBV5-4 and TRBJ2-5; a possible D gene is TRBD1 (5 bases). This CDR3 is 15 amino acids long. Germline CDR1 and CDR2: SGHNT and YYREEE (reference sequence). Trimming removed 0 bases from V and 1 base from J, with 10 bases in between.

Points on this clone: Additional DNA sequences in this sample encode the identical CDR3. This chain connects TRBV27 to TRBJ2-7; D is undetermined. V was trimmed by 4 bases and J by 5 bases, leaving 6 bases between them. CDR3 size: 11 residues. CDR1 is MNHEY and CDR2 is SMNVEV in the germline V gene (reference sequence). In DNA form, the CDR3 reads TGTGCCAGCAGTTCCGGCCACGAGCAGTACTTC. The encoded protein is CASSSGHEQYF.

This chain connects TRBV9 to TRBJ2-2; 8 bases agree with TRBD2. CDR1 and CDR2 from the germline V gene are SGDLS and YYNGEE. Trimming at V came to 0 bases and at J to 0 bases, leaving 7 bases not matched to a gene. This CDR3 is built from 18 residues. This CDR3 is CASSVVLSSGANTGELFF. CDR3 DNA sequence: TGTGCCAGCAGCGTAGTCCTGAGTAGCGGGGCGAACACCGGGGAGCTGTTTTTT.

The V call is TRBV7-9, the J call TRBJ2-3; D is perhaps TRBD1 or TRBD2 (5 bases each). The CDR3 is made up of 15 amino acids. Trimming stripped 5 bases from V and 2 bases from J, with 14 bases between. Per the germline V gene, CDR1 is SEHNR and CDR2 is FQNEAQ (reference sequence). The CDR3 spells CASSPVGAVTDTQYF. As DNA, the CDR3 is TGTGCCAGCAGCCCCGTCGGGGCAGTCACAGATACGCAGTATTTT.

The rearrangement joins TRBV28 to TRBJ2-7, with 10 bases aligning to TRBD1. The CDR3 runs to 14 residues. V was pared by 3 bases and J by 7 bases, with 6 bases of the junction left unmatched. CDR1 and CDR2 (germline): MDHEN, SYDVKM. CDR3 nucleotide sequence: TGTGCCAGCAGTTTCCGACAGGGGGCAGAAGAGCAGTACTTC. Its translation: CASSFRQGAEEQYF.

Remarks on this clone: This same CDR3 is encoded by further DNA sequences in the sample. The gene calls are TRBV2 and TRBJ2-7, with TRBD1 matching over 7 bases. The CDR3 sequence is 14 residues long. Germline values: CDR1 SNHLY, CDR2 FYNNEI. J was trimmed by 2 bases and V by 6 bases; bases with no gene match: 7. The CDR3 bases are TGTGCCAGCAGAGGGGGCCAGGGCGCCTACGAGCAGTACTTC. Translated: CASRGGQGAYEQYF.

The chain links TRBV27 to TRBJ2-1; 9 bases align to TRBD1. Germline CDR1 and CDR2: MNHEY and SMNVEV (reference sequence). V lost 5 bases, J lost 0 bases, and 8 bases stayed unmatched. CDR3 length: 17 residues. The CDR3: CASSLGQGRFSYNEQFF. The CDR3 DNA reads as TGTGCCAGCAGTCTCGGACAGGGGCGGTTCTCCTACAATGAGCAGTTCTTC.

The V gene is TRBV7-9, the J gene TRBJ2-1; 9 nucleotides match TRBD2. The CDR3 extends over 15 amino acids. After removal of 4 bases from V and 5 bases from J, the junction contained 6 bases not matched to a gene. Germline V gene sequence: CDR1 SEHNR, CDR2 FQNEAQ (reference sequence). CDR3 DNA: TGTGCCAGCAGCTATAGCGGGAGCATGGACAATGAGCAGTTCTTC. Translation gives CASSYSGSMDNEQFF.

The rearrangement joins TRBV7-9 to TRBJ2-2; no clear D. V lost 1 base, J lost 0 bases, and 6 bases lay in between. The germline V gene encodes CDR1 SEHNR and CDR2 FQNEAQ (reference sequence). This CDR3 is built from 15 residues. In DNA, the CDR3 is TGTGCCAGCAGCTTAGGACCCTCGAACACCGGGGAGCTGTTTTTT. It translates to CASSLGPSNTGELFF.

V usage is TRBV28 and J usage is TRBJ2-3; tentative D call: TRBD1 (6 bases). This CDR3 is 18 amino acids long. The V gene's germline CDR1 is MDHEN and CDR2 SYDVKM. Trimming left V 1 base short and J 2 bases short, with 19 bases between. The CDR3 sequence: CASSLSAPTGHDTDTQYF. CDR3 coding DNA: TGTGCCAGCAGTTTATCCGCACCCACAGGGCATGACACAGATACGCAGTATTTT.

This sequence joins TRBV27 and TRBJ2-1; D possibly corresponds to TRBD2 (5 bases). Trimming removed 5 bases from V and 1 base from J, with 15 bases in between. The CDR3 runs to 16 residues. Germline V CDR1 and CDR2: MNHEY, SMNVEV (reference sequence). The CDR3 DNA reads TGTGCCAGCAGTCCCCCTGGAGGCCCATCCTACAATGAGCAGTTCTTC. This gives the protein CASSPPGGPSYNEQFF.

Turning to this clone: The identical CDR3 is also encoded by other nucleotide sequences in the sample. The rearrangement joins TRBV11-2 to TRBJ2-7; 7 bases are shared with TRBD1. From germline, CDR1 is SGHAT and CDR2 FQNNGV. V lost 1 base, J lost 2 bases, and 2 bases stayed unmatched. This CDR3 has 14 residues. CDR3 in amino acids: CASSLGTGTYEQYF. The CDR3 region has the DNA TGTGCCAGCAGCTTAGGGACAGGAACCTACGAGCAGTACTTC.

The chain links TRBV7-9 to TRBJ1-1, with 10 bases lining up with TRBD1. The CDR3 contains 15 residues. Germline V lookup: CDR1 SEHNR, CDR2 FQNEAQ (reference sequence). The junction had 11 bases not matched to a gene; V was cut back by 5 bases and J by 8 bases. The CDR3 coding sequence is TGTGCCAGCAGCCCGTGGGACAGGGGATTATCCGAAGCTTTCTTT. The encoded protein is CASSPWDRGLSEAFF.

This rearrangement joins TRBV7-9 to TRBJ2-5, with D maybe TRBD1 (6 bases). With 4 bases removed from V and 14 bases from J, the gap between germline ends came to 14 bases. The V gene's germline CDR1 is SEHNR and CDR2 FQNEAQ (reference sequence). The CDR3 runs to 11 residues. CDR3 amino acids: CASSSPTGHYF. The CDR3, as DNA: TGTGCCAGCAGCTCCCCTACGGGACATTACTTC.

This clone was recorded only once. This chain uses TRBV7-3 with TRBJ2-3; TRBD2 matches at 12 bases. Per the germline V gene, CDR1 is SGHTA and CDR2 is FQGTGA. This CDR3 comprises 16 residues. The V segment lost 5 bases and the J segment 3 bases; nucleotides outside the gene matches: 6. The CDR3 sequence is CASSPVLAGGTDTQYF. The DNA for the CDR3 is TGTGCCAGCAGCCCTGTGCTAGCGGGAGGGACAGATACGCAGTATTTT.

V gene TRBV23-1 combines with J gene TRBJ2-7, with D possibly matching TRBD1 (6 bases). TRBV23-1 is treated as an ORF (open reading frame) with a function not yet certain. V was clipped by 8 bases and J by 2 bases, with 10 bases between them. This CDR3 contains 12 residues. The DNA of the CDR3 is TGCGCCAGCTTAGGGACACCCTACGAGCAGTACTTC. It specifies CASLGTPYEQYF.

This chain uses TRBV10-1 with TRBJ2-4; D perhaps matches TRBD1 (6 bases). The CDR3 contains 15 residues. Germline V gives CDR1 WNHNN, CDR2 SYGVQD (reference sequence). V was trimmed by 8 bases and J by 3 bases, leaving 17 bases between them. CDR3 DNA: TGCGCCAGCTCATCCAGGGCAGGGGTCAAAAACATTCAGTACTTC. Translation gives CASSSRAGVKNIQYF.

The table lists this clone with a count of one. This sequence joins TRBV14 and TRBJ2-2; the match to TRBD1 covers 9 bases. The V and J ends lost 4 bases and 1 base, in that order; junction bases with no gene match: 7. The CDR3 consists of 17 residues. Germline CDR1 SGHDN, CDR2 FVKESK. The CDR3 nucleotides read TGTGCCAGCAGCCGTCGGGACAGGGCCGGGAACACCGGGGAGCTGTTTTTT. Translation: CASSRRDRAGNTGELFF. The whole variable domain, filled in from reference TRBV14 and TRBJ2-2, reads EAGVTQFPSHSVIEKGQTVTLRCDPISGHDNLYWYRRVMGKEIKFLLHFVKESKQDESGMPNNRFLAERTGGTYSTLKVQPAELEDSGVYFCASSRRDRAGNTGELFFGEGSRLTVL.

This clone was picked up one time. The CDR3 bases are TGCAGCGTTAAAATGGAGGGTCTGGTCTATGGCTACACCTTC. Translated: CSVKMEGLVYGYTF. This sequence joins TRBV29-1 and TRBJ1-2; D is unclear. Deletions cut 5 bases from V and 4 bases from J, with 17 bases between. Per the germline V gene, CDR1 is SQVTM and CDR2 is ANQGSEA. The CDR3 sequence is 14 residues long. Combining the CDR3 with reference TRBV29-1 and TRBJ1-2 gives the whole variable domain SAVISQKPSRDICQRGTSLTIQCQVDSQVTMMFWYRQQPGQSLTLIATANQGSEATYESGFVIDKFPISRPNLTFSTLTVSNMSPEDSSIYLCSVKMEGLVYGYTFGSGTRLTVV.

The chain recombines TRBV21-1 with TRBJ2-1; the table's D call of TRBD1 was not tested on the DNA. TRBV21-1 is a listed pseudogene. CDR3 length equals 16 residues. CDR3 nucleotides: TGTGCCAGCAGCAAAGGCAGGGGGGACTCCTACAATGAGCAGTTCTTC. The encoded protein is CASSKGRGDSYNEQFF.

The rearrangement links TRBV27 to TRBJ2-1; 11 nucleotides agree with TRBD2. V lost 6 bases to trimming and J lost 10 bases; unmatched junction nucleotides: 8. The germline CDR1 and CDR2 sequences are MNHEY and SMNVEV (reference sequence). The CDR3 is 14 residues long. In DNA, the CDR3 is TGTGCCAGCAGCCGTAGCGGGAGGGGTCACGAGCAGTTCTTC. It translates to CASSRSGRGHEQFF.

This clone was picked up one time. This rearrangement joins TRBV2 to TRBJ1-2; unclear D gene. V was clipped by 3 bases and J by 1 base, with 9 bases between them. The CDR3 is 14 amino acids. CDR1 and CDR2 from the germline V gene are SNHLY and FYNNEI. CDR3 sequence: CASSEGNSNYGYTF. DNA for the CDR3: TGTGCCAGCAGTGAGGGGAACAGTAACTATGGCTACACCTTC. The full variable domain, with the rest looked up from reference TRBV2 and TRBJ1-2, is EPEVTQTPSHQVTQMGQEVILRCVPISNHLYFYWYRQILGQKVEFLVSFYNNEISEKSEIFDDQFSVERPDGSNFTLKIRSTKLEDSAMYFCASSEGNSNYGYTFGSGTRLTVV.

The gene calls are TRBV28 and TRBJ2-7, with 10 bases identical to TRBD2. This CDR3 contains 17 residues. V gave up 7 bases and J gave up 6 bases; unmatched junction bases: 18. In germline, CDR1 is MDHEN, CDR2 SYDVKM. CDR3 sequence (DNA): TGTGCCAGCACTCAAAGAAGGCTAGCGGGAGTCGCGGGCGAGCAGTACTTC. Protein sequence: CASTQRRLAGVAGEQYF.